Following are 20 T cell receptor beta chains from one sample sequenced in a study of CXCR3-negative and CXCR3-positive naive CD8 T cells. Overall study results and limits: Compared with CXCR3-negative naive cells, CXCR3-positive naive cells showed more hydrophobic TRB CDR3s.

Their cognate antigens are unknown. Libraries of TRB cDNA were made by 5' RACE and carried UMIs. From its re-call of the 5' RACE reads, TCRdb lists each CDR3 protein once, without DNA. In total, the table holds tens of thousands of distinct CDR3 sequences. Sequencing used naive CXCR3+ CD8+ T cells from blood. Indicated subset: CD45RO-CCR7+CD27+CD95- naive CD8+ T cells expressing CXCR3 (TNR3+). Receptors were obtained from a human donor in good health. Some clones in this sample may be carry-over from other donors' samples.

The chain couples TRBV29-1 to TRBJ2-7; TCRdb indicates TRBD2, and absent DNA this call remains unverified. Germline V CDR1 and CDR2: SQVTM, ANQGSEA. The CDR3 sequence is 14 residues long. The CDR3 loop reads CSVETGGSGYEQYF.

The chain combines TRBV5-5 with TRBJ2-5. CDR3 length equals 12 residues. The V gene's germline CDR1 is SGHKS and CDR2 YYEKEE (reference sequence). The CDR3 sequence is CASSLLSETQYF.

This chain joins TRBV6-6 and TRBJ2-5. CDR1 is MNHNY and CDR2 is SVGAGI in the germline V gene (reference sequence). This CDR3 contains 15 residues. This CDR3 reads CASSYSTRETETKYF.

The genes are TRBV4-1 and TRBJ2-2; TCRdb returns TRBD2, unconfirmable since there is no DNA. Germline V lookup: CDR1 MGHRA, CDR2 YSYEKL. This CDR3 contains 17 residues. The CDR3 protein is CASSSYLAGGPDGELFF.

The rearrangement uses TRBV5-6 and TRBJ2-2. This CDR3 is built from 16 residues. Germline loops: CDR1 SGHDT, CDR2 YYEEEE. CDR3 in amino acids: CASSTADGENTGELFF.

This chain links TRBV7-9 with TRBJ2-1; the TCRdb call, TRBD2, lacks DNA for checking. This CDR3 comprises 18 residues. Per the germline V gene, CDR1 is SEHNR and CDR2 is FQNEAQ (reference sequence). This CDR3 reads CASSPQGASGGVGNEQFF.

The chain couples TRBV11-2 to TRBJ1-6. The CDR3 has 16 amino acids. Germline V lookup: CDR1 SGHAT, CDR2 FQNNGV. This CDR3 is CASSPLPGQEGSPLHF. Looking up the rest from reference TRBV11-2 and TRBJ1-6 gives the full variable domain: EAGVAQSPRYKIIEKRQSVAFWCNPISGHATLYWYQQILGQGPKLLIQFQNNGVVDDSQLPKDRFSAERLKGVDSTLKIQPAKLEDSAVYLCASSPLPGQEGSPLHFGNGTRLTVT.

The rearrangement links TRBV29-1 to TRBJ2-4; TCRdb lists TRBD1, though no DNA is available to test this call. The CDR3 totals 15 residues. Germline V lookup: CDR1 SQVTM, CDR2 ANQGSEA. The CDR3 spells CSVESTGTGRNIQYF.

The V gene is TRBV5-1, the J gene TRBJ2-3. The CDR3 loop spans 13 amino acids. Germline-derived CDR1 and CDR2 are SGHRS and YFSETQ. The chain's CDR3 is CASSLIWTDTQYF.

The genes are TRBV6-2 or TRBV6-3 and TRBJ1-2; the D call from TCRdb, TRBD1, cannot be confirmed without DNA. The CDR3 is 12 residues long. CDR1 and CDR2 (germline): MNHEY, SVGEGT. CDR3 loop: CASSYTPEGYTF.

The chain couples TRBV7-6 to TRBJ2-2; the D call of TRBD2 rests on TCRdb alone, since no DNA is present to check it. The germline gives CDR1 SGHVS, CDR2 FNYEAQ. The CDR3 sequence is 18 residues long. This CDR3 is CASSLLSAGGPKDGELFF. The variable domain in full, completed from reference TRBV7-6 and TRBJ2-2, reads GAGVSQSPRYKVTKRGQDVALRCDPISGHVSLYWYRQALGQGPEFLTYFNYEAQQDKSGLPNDRFSAERPEGSISTLTIQRTEQRDSAMYRCASSLLSAGGPKDGELFFGEGSRLTVL.

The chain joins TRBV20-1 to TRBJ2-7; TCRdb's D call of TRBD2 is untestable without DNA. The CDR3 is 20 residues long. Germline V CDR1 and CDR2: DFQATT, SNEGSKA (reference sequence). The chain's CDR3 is CSARAPRDGLERGFSYEQYF.

Here the CDR3 reads CASSEEALQMNTEAFF. J is TRBJ1-1 and V is TRBV6-1. Germline values: CDR1 MNHNS, CDR2 SASEGT. CDR3 size: 16 residues.

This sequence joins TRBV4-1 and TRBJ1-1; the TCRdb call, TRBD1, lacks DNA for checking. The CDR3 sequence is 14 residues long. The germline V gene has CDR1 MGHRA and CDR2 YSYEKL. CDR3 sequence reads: CASSHPGGSTEAFF.

This chain's CDR3 is CASSLLPRDRNYNEQFF. The chain is built from TRBV5-1 and TRBJ2-1; no DNA is available, so the TRBD1 call from TCRdb remains unchecked. CDR3 length: 17 amino acids. Germline V gene sequence: CDR1 SGHRS, CDR2 YFSETQ.

CDR3: CSGLGGSNYEQYF. V and J are TRBV29-1 and TRBJ2-7; the TCRdb call, TRBD1, lacks DNA for checking. CDR1 and CDR2 from the germline V gene are SQVTM and ANQGSEA. This CDR3 is built from 13 residues.

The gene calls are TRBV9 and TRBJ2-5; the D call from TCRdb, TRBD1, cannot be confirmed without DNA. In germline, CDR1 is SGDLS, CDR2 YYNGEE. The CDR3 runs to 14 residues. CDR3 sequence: CASSEPGAGETQYF.

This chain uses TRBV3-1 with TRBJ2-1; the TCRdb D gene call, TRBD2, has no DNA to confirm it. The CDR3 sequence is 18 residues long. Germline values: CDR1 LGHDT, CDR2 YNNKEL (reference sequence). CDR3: CASSPQGIVAGDYIEQFF.

This CDR3 is CASSRAVATNEKLFF. V and J are TRBV27 and TRBJ1-4. Germline V gives CDR1 MNHEY, CDR2 SMNVEV (reference sequence). The CDR3 contains 15 residues.

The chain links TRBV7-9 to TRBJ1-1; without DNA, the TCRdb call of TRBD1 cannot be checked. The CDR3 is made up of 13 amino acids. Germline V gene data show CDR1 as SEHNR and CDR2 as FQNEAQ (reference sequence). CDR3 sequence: CASSLLQAIEAFF.